The clone carrying this T cell receptor beta chain was detected a few times. TCRdb keeps only in-frame clones here, not all; method: immunoSEQ multiplex PCR. Found here are some 68,000 clones, approximately 90% of them singletons; the top ten hold roughly 3.2%. Germline CDR1 and CDR2: SGDLS and YYNGEE. The CDR3 runs to 19 residues. The trim removed 0 bases at V and 3 bases at J, leaving 11 bases unmatched. While infection was still active, Seattle patients were enrolled and then followed longitudinally. The data were obtained in a study of blood T cell repertoires in COVID-19. About the study: The samples span acute and convalescent COVID-19 from the United States, Italy and Spain. PBMCs, B-cell-depleted T cells, or T cells provided the cDNA or gDNA that made up the material.

This TCR was recovered from a woman aged 45-65 years with COVID-19, enrolled during active disease. The specimen sequenced was peripheral blood. The chain combines TRBV9 with TRBJ2-7; TRBD2 matches at 14 bases. CDR3 amino acids: CASSVAARTSGRFVYEQYF. In DNA form, the CDR3 reads TGTGCCAGCAGCGTAGCCGCCCGGACTAGCGGGAGGTTTGTCTACGAGCAGTACTTC.